Included here is one T cell receptor (beta chain) sequence, with context. This sample was taken from a study of cytomegalovirus exposure and HLA in healthy donors. Primers: 60 Vbeta forward and 13 Jbeta reverse. Profiling relied on immunoSEQ multiplex PCR, and the TCRdb table lists in-frame clones only, not all of them. Of roughly 120,000 clones listed, about 68% are singletons. The CDR3 totals 13 residues. From germline, CDR1 is SNHLY and CDR2 FYNNEI. Trimming cost V 8 bases and J 8 bases; bases outside gene matches: 9. This TCR came from a middle-aged woman in good health and CMV-seropositive. The rearrangement joins TRBV2 to TRBJ2-4, with 7 positions matching TRBD1. The sample consisted of PBMCs. CDR3 nucleotides: TGTGCCAGCTCCCCGGACAGGCGGGACATTCAGTACTTC. It yields the protein CASSPDRRDIQYF.